The 30 T cell receptor beta chains below were found in one sample sequenced in a study of blood T cell repertoires in COVID-19. The assay was immunoSEQ multiplex PCR, and TCRdb's table has in-frame clones only and misses some. The profile shows some 100,000 clones, around 90% of them singletons. The sequenced material came from peripheral blood. The receptors were sampled from a woman in her 70s with acute or convalescent COVID-19.

The J gene is TRBJ1-2, the V gene TRBV5-6, with D possibly being TRBD1 (6 bases). The V gene lost 4 bases and the J gene lost 5 bases, with 18 bases spanning the gap. The CDR3 is 15 amino acids. Germline V lookup: CDR1 SGHDT, CDR2 YYEEEE. The CDR3: CASSNQDSRLYGYTF. The DNA of the CDR3 is TGTGCCAGCAGCAACCAGGACAGCCGTCTTTATGGCTACACCTTC.

The chain carries TRBV2 and TRBJ1-1; D unclear. The V end lost 6 bases, the J end lost 7 bases, and 15 bases lay between the germline ends. The CDR3 runs to 13 residues. Germline V gene sequence: CDR1 SNHLY, CDR2 FYNNEI. The CDR3 DNA reads as TGTGCCAGCAGCGCCGGGGTGCTTCATGAAGCTTTCTTT. Encoded protein: CASSAGVLHEAFF.

The chain uses TRBV13 and TRBJ2-7; a weak D match, TRBD2 (6 bases). This CDR3 region has 14 residues. Germline values: CDR1 PRHDT, CDR2 FYEKMQ (reference sequence). V was cut by 7 bases and J by 3 bases, with 16 bases left in between. The CDR3 spells CASTPGLASYEQYF. The CDR3 coding sequence is TGTGCCAGCACCCCGGGGCTAGCGAGCTACGAGCAGTACTTC.

The rearrangement uses TRBV13 and TRBJ2-5; 9 bases line up with TRBD2. CDR3 length: 17 amino acids. Germline CDR1 and CDR2: PRHDT and FYEKMQ (reference sequence). Losses at the gene ends were 3 bases for V and 2 bases for J; bases not matched to a gene: 10. The CDR3 DNA is TGTGCCAGCAGCTTCAACCCGGGTGCGGGGGGGCAAGAGACCCAGTACTTC. It encodes CASSFNPGAGGQETQYF.

The chain couples TRBV5-1 to TRBJ2-7; 10 bases agree with TRBD1. The V and J ends lost 0 bases and 4 bases, in that order; junction bases with no gene match: 7. Germline V CDR1 and CDR2: SGHRS, YFSETQ. The CDR3 spans 16 residues. This CDR3 reads CASSLASGQGGYEQYF. For the CDR3, the DNA is TGCGCCAGCAGCTTGGCCTCAGGACAGGGGGGTTACGAGCAGTACTTC. Based on the CDR3 plus reference TRBV5-1 and TRBJ2-7, the full variable domain is KAGVTQTPRYLIKTRGQQVTLSCSPISGHRSVSWYQQTPGQGLQFLFEYFSETQRNKGNFPGRFSGRQFSNSRSEMNVSTLELGDSALYLCASSLASGQGGYEQYFGPGTRLTVT.

This clone showed up just once. The chain uses TRBV6-5 and TRBJ1-5; 7 bases line up with TRBD1. CDR1 and CDR2 (germline): MNHEY, SVGAGI. Trimming took 7 bases from V and 5 from J; bases not matched to a gene: 5. CDR3 length: 13 amino acids. This chain's CDR3 is CASTQTGYQPQHF. The CDR3 bases are TGTGCCAGCACCCAGACAGGGTATCAGCCCCAGCATTTT.

The chain has TRBV24-1 and TRBJ2-1; 11 bases map to TRBD2. Germline V CDR1 and CDR2: KGHDR, SFDVKD. V was pared by 2 bases and J by 6 bases, with 5 bases of the junction left unmatched. The CDR3 covers 16 residues. The CDR3 region has the DNA TGTGCCACCAGTGATTCCCTAGCGGGGGGATTCAATGAGCAGTTCTTC. It is translated as CATSDSLAGGFNEQFF.

The chain uses TRBV9 and TRBJ1-4; the match to TRBD1 covers 7 bases. The CDR3 covers 15 residues. CDR1 is SGDLS and CDR2 is YYNGEE in the germline V gene. After removal of 3 bases from V and 4 bases from J, the junction contained 6 bases not matched to a gene. The CDR3 DNA is TGTGCCAGCAGCGCGACCGGGACAGTTAATGAAAAACTGTTTTTT. Translation gives CASSATGTVNEKLFF.

The chain carries TRBV4-2 and TRBJ1-1; D is uncertain. Germline V gives CDR1 LGHNA, CDR2 YNFKEQ. This CDR3 is 16 amino acids long. With 1 base removed from V and 1 base from J, the gap between germline ends came to 13 bases. CDR3 protein: CASSQVRGAGNTEAFF. The CDR3 DNA follows: TGTGCCAGCAGCCAAGTTAGAGGCGCGGGGAACACTGAAGCTTTCTTT.

V usage is TRBV29-1 and J usage is TRBJ1-4; possibly TRBD1 for D (5 bases). The CDR3 contains 13 residues. Trimming removed 4 bases at V and 8 bases at J, with 14 bases between. The V gene's germline CDR1 is SQVTM and CDR2 ANQGSEA. The CDR3 is CSVGGDSREKLFF. As DNA, the CDR3 is TGCAGCGTTGGAGGGGACTCGAGGGAAAAACTGTTTTTT. The full variable domain, in which reference TRBV29-1 and TRBJ1-4 provide the parts outside the CDR3, is SAVISQKPSRDICQRGTSLTIQCQVDSQVTMMFWYRQQPGQSLTLIATANQGSEATYESGFVIDKFPISRPNLTFSTLTVSNMSPEDSSIYLCSVGGDSREKLFFGSGTQLSVL.

The chain carries TRBV9 and TRBJ2-3; D possibly corresponds to TRBD2 (5 bases). Trimming removed 5 bases at V and 4 bases at J, with 11 bases between. CDR3 length equals 13 residues. Germline values: CDR1 SGDLS, CDR2 YYNGEE. The DNA of the CDR3 is TGTGCCAGCAGACCAACTAGTTCAGATACGCAGTATTTT. Encoded protein: CASRPTSSDTQYF.

This chain links TRBV3-1 (or the pseudogene TRBV3-2) with TRBJ2-1, with 16 bases that match TRBD2. V was pared by 4 bases and J by 2 bases, with 8 bases of the junction left unmatched. The CDR3 length is 19 residues. The germline V gene encodes CDR1 LGHDT and CDR2 YNNKEL (reference sequence). The CDR3 sequence is CASSRGTSGGAGAYNEQFF. CDR3 DNA sequence: TGTGCCAGCAGCCGCGGGACTAGCGGGGGGGCGGGTGCCTACAATGAGCAGTTCTTC.

The chain couples TRBV5-6 to TRBJ1-6; the D is unclear. The CDR3 is made up of 15 amino acids. V dropped 1 base and J dropped 6 bases, with 11 bases sitting between them. CDR1 is SGHDT, CDR2 YYEEEE, per germline. CDR3 amino acids: CASSLFASGNSPLHF. CDR3 nucleotides: TGTGCCAGCAGCTTGTTTGCCAGTGGTAATTCACCCCTCCACTTT. The entire variable domain, with the rest obtained from reference TRBV5-6 and TRBJ1-6, is as follows: DAGVTQSPTHLIKTRGQQVTLRCSPKSGHDTVSWYQQALGQGPQFIFQYYEEEERQRGNFPDRFSGHQFPNYSSELNVNALLLGDSALYLCASSLFASGNSPLHFGNGTRLTVT.

V usage is TRBV5-1 and J usage is TRBJ2-7, with 10 bases aligning to TRBD2. CDR1 SGHRS and CDR2 YFSETQ come from the germline V gene. J lost 6 bases, V lost 6 bases, and 6 bases had no gene match. The CDR3 covers 13 residues. The CDR3 nucleotides read TGCGCCAGCAAGCGGACTAGCGGTCGCGAGCAGTACTTC. This gives the protein CASKRTSGREQYF.

This clone has only a few counts. V is TRBV29-1 and J is TRBJ1-2, with 10 bases identical to TRBD1. Germline values: CDR1 SQVTM, CDR2 ANQGSEA. This CDR3 comprises 14 residues. With 6 bases clipped from V and 4 bases from J, the junction kept 8 bases outside the gene matches. CDR3 coding DNA: TGCAGCGTCGCCCCGGGACAGGGGTCCTATGGCTACACCTTC. Translated, it gives CSVAPGQGSYGYTF.

The chain recombines TRBV19 with TRBJ2-1, with 10 nucleotides matching TRBD1. V lost 3 bases, J lost 14 bases, and 10 bases stayed unmatched. The germline V gene has CDR1 LNHDA and CDR2 SQIVND (reference sequence). CDR3 length: 14 amino acids. The CDR3 here is CASSMGLGTGVEFF. CDR3 in DNA: TGTGCCAGTAGTATGGGACTCGGGACAGGGGTTGAGTTCTTC.

The chain couples TRBV6-5 to TRBJ1-2; the D is unclear. This CDR3 comprises 12 residues. Trimming pared 10 bases from V and 7 bases from J, leaving 16 bases between. The V gene's germline CDR1 is MNHEY and CDR2 SVGAGI. The CDR3 reads CATTNRESGYTF. The CDR3 DNA reads TGTGCCACTACAAATAGGGAGTCTGGCTACACCTTC.

The chain recombines TRBV19 with TRBJ1-5; a possible D gene is TRBD1 (5 bases). The CDR3 runs to 18 residues. CDR1 is LNHDA, CDR2 SQIVND, per germline (reference sequence). Trimming stripped 4 bases from V and 4 bases from J, with 23 bases between. This CDR3 reads CASSRTLTSTAGNQPQHF. In nucleotides, the CDR3 is TGTGCCAGTAGTAGGACCTTGACCTCGACAGCCGGAAATCAGCCCCAGCATTTT.

V is TRBV3-1 (or the pseudogene TRBV3-2) and J is TRBJ2-1, with 8 bases identical to TRBD2. V lost 5 bases, J lost 1 base, and 4 bases stayed unmatched. Germline CDR1 reads LGHDT; CDR2 reads YNNKEL (reference sequence). The CDR3 has 15 residues. CDR3 region: CASSARGGSYNEQFF. CDR3 in DNA: TGTGCCAGCAGCGCACGGGGGGGATCCTACAATGAGCAGTTCTTC.

This rearrangement joins TRBV7-8 to TRBJ2-7, with 10 bases matching TRBD1. J gave up 4 bases and V 0 bases, and 0 bases lay outside the gene matches. CDR3 length equals 14 residues. Germline loops: CDR1 SGHVS, CDR2 FQNEAQ. CDR3 bases: TGTGCCAGCAGCTTAGCGGGACAGGGGTACGAGCAGTACTTC. It codes for CASSLAGQGYEQYF.

V is TRBV19 and J is TRBJ2-7; D possibly corresponds to TRBD2 (5 bases). The CDR3 is 13 residues long. With 4 bases removed from V and 3 bases from J, the gap between germline ends came to 10 bases. Germline lookup yields CDR1 LNHDA and CDR2 SQIVND (reference sequence). CDR3 bases: TGTGCCAGTAGTACGGGGATGAGCTACGAGCAGTACTTC. This codes for CASSTGMSYEQYF.

The chain couples TRBV6-4 to TRBJ1-1; no clear D gene. This CDR3 spans 14 amino acids. V dropped 0 bases and J dropped 1 base, with 6 bases sitting between them. Germline values: CDR1 MRHNA, CDR2 SNTAGT. CDR3 sequence: CASSDSAANTEAFF. CDR3 DNA sequence: TGTGCCAGCAGTGACTCGGCGGCGAACACTGAAGCTTTCTTT.

Written as DNA, the CDR3 is TGTGCCTTGGACTACAGGGGGATAAACTATGGCTACACCTTC. Its translation: CALDYRGINYGYTF. The V gene is TRBV30, the J gene TRBJ1-2; 8 positions agree with TRBD1. This CDR3 is 14 amino acids long. The V gene end was trimmed by 7 bases and the J gene end by 2 bases; junction bases not matched to a gene: 9. Germline V CDR1 and CDR2: GTSNPN, SVGIG (reference sequence).

The chain combines TRBV24-1 with TRBJ2-5, with TRBD1 matching 7 bases. CDR1 KGHDR and CDR2 SFDVKD come from the germline V gene. The junction had 8 bases not matched to a gene; V was cut back by 4 bases and J by 4 bases. The CDR3 has 15 amino acids. The CDR3 coding sequence is TGTGCCACCAGTGAACCAACGGGACAGCCAGAGACCCAGTACTTC. Protein product: CATSEPTGQPETQYF.

V gene TRBV13 combines with J gene TRBJ2-5; D is possibly TRBD1 (6 bases). V was trimmed by 5 bases and J by 5 bases, leaving 15 bases between them. The CDR3 totals 14 residues. Germline CDR1 is PRHDT and CDR2 is FYEKMQ (reference sequence). CDR3 sequence reads: CASSKGHLPETQYF. The CDR3 DNA reads TGTGCCAGCAGCAAGGGACACCTGCCGGAGACCCAGTACTTC.

The chain joins TRBV11-2 to TRBJ2-2; D is unresolved. V dropped 2 bases and J dropped 7 bases, with 11 bases sitting between them. CDR3 size: 14 residues. CDR1 SGHAT and CDR2 FQNNGV come from the germline V gene. CDR3 sequence: CASSLRGKNGELFF. For the CDR3, the DNA is TGTGCCAGCAGCTTAAGAGGAAAGAACGGGGAGCTGTTTTTT. Based on the CDR3 plus reference TRBV11-2 and TRBJ2-2, the full variable domain is EAGVAQSPRYKIIEKRQSVAFWCNPISGHATLYWYQQILGQGPKLLIQFQNNGVVDDSQLPKDRFSAERLKGVDSTLKIQPAKLEDSAVYLCASSLRGKNGELFFGEGSRLTVL.

The CDR3 region has the DNA TGTGCCAGTAGTATCAGAACCCCGGGACAGCTTAACTATGGCTACACCTTC. Translating it yields CASSIRTPGQLNYGYTF. This rearrangement joins TRBV19 to TRBJ1-2, with 7 positions matching TRBD1. CDR1 is LNHDA, CDR2 SQIVND, per germline (reference sequence). The CDR3 has 17 residues. Losses at the gene ends were 3 bases for V and 1 base for J; bases not matched to a gene: 11.

V and J are TRBV6-5 and TRBJ2-3; D gene uncertain. This CDR3 is 15 amino acids long. The V gene's germline CDR1 is MNHEY and CDR2 SVGAGI. Trimming took off 2 bases at V and 3 bases at J, with 12 bases between the two ends. The CDR3 sequence: CASSYGRWRTDTQYF. Here the CDR3 DNA reads TGTGCCAGCAGTTACGGGCGCTGGCGAACAGATACGCAGTATTTT.

J is TRBJ2-5 and V is TRBV30, with TRBD2 matching over 7 bases. This CDR3 spans 13 amino acids. The germline V gene has CDR1 GTSNPN and CDR2 SVGIG (reference sequence). Trimming removed 2 bases from V and 3 bases from J; junction bases left unmatched: 3. CDR3 nucleotides: TGTGCCTGGAGTCGGCTAGCGGAAGAGACCCAGTACTTC. It codes for CAWSRLAEETQYF.

The V gene is TRBV7-6, the J gene TRBJ2-3; a possible D gene is TRBD2 (6 bases). CDR1 and CDR2 from the germline V gene are SGHVS and FNYEAQ. Trimming removed 2 bases at V and 0 bases at J, with 9 bases between. The CDR3 is 15 residues long. The CDR3 sequence is CASSLNGGSTDTQYF. CDR3 nucleotides: TGTGCCAGCAGCTTAAATGGGGGGAGCACAGATACGCAGTATTTT.